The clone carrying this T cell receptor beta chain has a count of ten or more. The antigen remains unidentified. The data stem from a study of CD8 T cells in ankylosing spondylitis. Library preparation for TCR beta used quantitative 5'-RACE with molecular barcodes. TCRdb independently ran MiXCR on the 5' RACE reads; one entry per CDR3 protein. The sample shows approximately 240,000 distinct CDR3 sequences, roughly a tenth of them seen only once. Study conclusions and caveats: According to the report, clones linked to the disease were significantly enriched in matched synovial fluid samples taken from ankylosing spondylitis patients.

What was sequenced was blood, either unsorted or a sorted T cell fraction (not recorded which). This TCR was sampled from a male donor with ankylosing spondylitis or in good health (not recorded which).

The CDR3 nucleotides read TGTGCCAGCAGCAAACGGGACTTTGAAGCTTTCTTT. It is translated as CASSKRDFEAFF. The chain combines TRBV21-1 with TRBJ1-1. TRBV21-1 is annotated as a pseudogene. This CDR3 has 12 residues.